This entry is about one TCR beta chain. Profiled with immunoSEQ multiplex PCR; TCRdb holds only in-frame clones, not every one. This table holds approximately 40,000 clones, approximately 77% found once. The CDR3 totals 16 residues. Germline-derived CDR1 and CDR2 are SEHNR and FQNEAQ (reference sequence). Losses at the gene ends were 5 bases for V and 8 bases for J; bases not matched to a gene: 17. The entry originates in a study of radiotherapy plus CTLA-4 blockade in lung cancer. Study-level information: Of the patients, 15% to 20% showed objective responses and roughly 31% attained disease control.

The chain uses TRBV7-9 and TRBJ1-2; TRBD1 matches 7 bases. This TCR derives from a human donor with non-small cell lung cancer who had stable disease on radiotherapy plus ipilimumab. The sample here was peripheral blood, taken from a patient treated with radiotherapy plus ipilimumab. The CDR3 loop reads CASSVTGTAIGGGYTF. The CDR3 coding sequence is TGTGCCAGCAGCGTTACCGGGACAGCCATAGGAGGGGGCTACACCTTC. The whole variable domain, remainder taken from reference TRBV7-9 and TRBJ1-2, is DTGVSQNPRHKITKRGQNVTFRCDPISEHNRLYWYRQTLGQGPEFLTYFQNEAQLEKSRLLSDRFSAERPKGSFSTLEIQRTEQGDSAMYLCASSVTGTAIGGGYTFGSGTRLTVV.